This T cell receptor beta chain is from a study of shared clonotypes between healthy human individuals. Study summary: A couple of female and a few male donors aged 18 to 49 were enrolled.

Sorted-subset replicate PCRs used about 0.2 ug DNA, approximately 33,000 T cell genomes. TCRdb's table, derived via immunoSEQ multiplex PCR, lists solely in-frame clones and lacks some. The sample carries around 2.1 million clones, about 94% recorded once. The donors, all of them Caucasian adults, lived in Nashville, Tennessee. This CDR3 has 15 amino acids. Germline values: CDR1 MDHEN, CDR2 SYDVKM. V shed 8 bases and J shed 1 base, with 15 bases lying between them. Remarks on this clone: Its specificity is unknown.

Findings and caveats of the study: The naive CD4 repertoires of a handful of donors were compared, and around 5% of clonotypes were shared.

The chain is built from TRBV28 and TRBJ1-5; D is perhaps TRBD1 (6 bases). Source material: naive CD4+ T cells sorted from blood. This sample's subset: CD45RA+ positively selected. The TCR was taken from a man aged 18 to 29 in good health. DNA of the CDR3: TGTGCCAGCTTAGAGGGGGGCTGGAGCAATCAGCCCCAGCATTTT. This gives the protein CASLEGGWSNQPQHF.